This is a list of T cell receptor beta chains from one sample in a study of breast tumors, draining lymph nodes, adjacent tissues. One entry per CDR3 protein results from TCRdb running MiXCR on the multiplex PCR reads. The sample includes approximately 170,000 distinct CDR3 sequences, approximately 30% of them seen just once. Specimen: axillary lymph node tissue. The source is a female donor with breast cancer. Some clones in this sample may be carry-over from other donors' samples. Both conserved end residues are part of each CDR3. The order of the fields is V gene, D gene, clone size, J gene, CDR3 protein, CDR3 DNA. A D gene is named only where the DNA matches it firmly. Part of the rows lack a size; the others show once, few, many or a class for expanded clones.

v_call: TRBV7-2; d_call: TRBD2; clone_size: many; j_call: TRBJ2-1; cdr3_aa: CASSPGLAGGRWSDNEQFF; cdr3_nt: TGTGCCAGCAGCCCGGGACTAGCGGGGGGGCGTTGGTCTGACAATGAGCAGTTCTTC
v_call: TRBV6-1; d_call: -; clone_size: -; j_call: TRBJ2-2; cdr3_aa: CASSDRGSRELFF; cdr3_nt: TGTGCCAGCAGTGACAGGGGTAGCAGGGAGCTGTTTTTT
v_call: TRBV25-1; d_call: -; clone_size: -; j_call: TRBJ1-1; cdr3_aa: CASTLSGPAPAFF; cdr3_nt: TGTGCCAGCACGCTCTCTGGGCCAGCCCCAGCTTTCTTT
v_call: TRBV5-1; d_call: TRBD1; clone_size: -; j_call: TRBJ1-1; cdr3_aa: CASSLEGAIEAFF; cdr3_nt: TGCGCCAGCAGCTTGGAGGGGGCGATTGAAGCTTTCTTT
v_call: TRBV11-3; d_call: TRBD2; clone_size: many; j_call: TRBJ2-1; cdr3_aa: CASSPTSGSLNEQFF; cdr3_nt: TGTGCCAGCAGCCCAACTAGCGGGAGTCTCAATGAGCAGTTCTTC
v_call: TRBV10-2; d_call: TRBD1; clone_size: -; j_call: TRBJ1-1; cdr3_aa: CASSPTGGVILTEAFF; cdr3_nt: TGCGCCAGCAGCCCTACAGGGGGCGTAATTTTGACTGAAGCTTTCTTT
v_call: TRBV2; d_call: TRBD1; clone_size: few; j_call: TRBJ1-6; cdr3_aa: CASSGTGGSPLHF; cdr3_nt: TGTGCCAGCAGTGGGACAGGGGGATCACCCCTCCACTTT
v_call: TRBV7-8; d_call: TRBD1; clone_size: many; j_call: TRBJ1-2; cdr3_aa: CASSLGVGGQGTYGYTF; cdr3_nt: TGTGCCAGCAGCTTAGGCGTAGGCGGACAGGGGACTTATGGCTACACCTTC
v_call: TRBV10-3; d_call: TRBD2; clone_size: many; j_call: TRBJ2-1; cdr3_aa: CAISEGTSYNEQFF; cdr3_nt: TGTGCCATCAGTGAGGGGACTAGCTACAATGAGCAGTTCTTC
v_call: TRBV9; d_call: -; clone_size: many; j_call: TRBJ2-3; cdr3_aa: CASSVGGLVDTQYF; cdr3_nt: TGTGCCAGCAGCGTAGGAGGTCTTGTAGATACGCAGTATTTT
v_call: TRBV27; d_call: TRBD1; clone_size: medium-sized; j_call: TRBJ1-6; cdr3_aa: CASSLSDRGNSPLHF; cdr3_nt: TGTGCCAGTAGTTTATCGGACAGGGGTAATTCGCCCCTCCACTTT
v_call: TRBV6-5; d_call: TRBD2; clone_size: -; j_call: TRBJ2-7; cdr3_aa: CASSYSREESYEQYF; cdr3_nt: TGTGCCAGCAGTTACTCCCGGGAGGAGTCCTACGAGCAGTACTTC
v_call: TRBV6-5; d_call: -; clone_size: many; j_call: TRBJ2-7; cdr3_aa: CASSYGGQDYEQYF; cdr3_nt: TGTGCCAGCAGTTACGGGGGCCAGGACTACGAGCAGTACTTC
v_call: TRBV19; d_call: -; clone_size: many; j_call: TRBJ2-2; cdr3_aa: CASSIDLGTAGELFF; cdr3_nt: TGTGCCAGTAGTATAGATCTCGGAACGGCCGGGGAGCTGTTTTTT